This T cell receptor (beta chain) originates from a study of blood T cell repertoires in COVID-19. Study details: Samples of COVID-19 (acute and convalescent) were obtained from the United States, Italy and Spain. From T cells, B-cell-depleted T cells, or PBMCs came the material, which was cDNA or gDNA.

Per the original data handling: Amplification of reference gene primers provided the estimated nucleated cell counts. Method: immunoSEQ multiplex PCR; TCRdb's copy keeps in-frame clones and lacks some. V, J and clone size were drawn from that table, and D and trimming were deduced from the DNA. Found here are under 300,000 clones, about 89% of them singletons; the top ten hold approximately 2.2%. V lost 3 bases and J 0 bases, leaving 14 bases between the germline ends. Germline V gene data show CDR1 as DFQATT and CDR2 as SNEGSKA (reference sequence). The length of the CDR3 is 15 residues. This clone was detected a few times.

The sequence was collected from a man aged 45 to 65 with acute or convalescent COVID-19. The genes are TRBV20-1 and TRBJ1-1; tentative D call: TRBD1 (5 bases). The sample comprised peripheral blood. The CDR3 DNA reads as TGCAGTGCTAGTCGTTTCGGGGGGATGAACACTGAAGCTTTCTTT. This gives the protein CSASRFGGMNTEAFF.